This TCR beta chain was captured in a study of blood T cell repertoires in COVID-19. Study overall: Samples of COVID-19 (acute and convalescent) were obtained from the United States, Italy and Spain. In each case, the material was cDNA or gDNA derived from T cells, B-cell-depleted T cells, or PBMCs.

Everyone who took part was 18 to 89 years old, and they came from about two dozen US areas. Trimming shortened V by 3 bases and J by 0 bases, and 13 bases separated the two germline ends. CDR1 LNHDA and CDR2 SQIVND come from the germline V gene (reference sequence). The CDR3 consists of 16 residues. Per the original methods: Cell counts per sample came from amplifying reference gene primers. Profiled with immunoSEQ multiplex PCR; TCRdb holds only in-frame clones, not every one. V and J calls and clone size are copied from that table; D and trimming were computed from the DNA. The sample lists 200,000 to 250,000 clones, 65% to 90% occurring once.

The origin of this receptor is a woman aged 40 to 50 with acute COVID-19. Specimen: PBMCs or T cells enriched from blood (not recorded which). This chain joins TRBV19 and TRBJ2-3; D remains unclear. The CDR3 sequence is CASSMHGELSTDTQYF. CDR3 DNA sequence: TGTGCCAGTAGTATGCACGGAGAGCTAAGCACAGATACGCAGTATTTT.